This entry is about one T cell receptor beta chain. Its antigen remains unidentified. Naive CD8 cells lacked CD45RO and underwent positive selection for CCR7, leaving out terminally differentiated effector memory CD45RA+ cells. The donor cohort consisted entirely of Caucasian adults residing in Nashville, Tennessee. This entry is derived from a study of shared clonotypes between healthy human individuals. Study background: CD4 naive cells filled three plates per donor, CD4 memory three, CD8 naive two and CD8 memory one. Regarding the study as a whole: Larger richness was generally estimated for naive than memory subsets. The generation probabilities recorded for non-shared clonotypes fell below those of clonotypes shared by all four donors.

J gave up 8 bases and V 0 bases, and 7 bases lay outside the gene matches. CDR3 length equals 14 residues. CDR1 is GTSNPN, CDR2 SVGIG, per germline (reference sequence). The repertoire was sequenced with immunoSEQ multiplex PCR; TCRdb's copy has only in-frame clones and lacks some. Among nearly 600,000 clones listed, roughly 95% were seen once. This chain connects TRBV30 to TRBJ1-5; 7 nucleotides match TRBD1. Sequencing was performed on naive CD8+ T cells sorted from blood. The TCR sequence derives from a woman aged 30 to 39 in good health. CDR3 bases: TGTGCCTGGAGTGTCGGGCAGGGGGGTGAGCCCCAGCATTTT. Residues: CAWSVGQGGEPQHF.